This note documents a single T cell receptor beta chain sequence. This entry belongs to a study of identical twins. All of the donors were Caucasians in good health. Template switching, a step in the protocol, added a universal primer site, and cDNA carried unique molecular identifiers. In TCRdb, the 5' RACE reads were re-called with MiXCR into one record per CDR3 protein. Of hundreds of thousands of distinct CDR3 sequences listed, roughly 7% are singletons. The CDR3 loop spans 14 amino acids. The J segment lost 6 bases and the V segment lost 5 bases, leaving 5 bases of the junction unmatched. CDR1 WNHNN and CDR2 SYGVQD come from the germline V gene (reference sequence). The same data also contributed to another study, on yellow fever vaccine responses in identical twins.

J is TRBJ2-1 and V is TRBV10-1; 9 bases fit TRBD2. Material for sequencing was memory (CD45RO+) T cells sorted from blood. This receptor was taken from a woman aged 18-30 years in good health. For the CDR3, the DNA is TGCGCCAGCAGTTTTAGCGGGAGTATCAATGAGCAGTTCTTC. Translating it yields CASSFSGSINEQFF.